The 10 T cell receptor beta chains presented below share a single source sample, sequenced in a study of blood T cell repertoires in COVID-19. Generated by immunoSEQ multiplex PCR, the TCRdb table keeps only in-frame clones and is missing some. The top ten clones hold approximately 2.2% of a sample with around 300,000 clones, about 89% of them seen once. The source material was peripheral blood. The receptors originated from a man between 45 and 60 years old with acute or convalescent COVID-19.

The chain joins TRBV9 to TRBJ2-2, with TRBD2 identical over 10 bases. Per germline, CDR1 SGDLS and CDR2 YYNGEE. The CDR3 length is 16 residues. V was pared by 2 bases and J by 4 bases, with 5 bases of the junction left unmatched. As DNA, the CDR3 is TGTGCCAGCAGCGTCGTGAGCGGGGGGGGCACCGGGGAGCTGTTTTTT. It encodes CASSVVSGGGTGELFF.

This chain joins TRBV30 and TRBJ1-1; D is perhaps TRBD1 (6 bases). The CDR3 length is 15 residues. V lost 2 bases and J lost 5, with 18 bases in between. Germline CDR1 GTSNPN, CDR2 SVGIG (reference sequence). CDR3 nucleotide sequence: TGTGCCTGGAGTCCCGCCGGGCAGGGGAAAACTGAAGCTTTCTTT. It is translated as CAWSPAGQGKTEAFF.

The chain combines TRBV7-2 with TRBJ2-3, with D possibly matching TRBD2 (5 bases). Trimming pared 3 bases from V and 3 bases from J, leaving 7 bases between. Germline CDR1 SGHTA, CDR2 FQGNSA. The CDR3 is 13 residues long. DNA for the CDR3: TGTGCCAGCAGCTTCCGGGGTACAGATACGCAGTATTTT. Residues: CASSFRGTDTQYF. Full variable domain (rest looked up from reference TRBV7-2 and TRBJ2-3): GAGVSQSPSNKVTEKGKDVELRCDPISGHTALYWYRQSLGQGLEFLIYFQGNSAPDKSGLPSDRFSAERTGGSVSTLTIQRTQQEDSAVYLCASSFRGTDTQYFGPGTRLTVL.

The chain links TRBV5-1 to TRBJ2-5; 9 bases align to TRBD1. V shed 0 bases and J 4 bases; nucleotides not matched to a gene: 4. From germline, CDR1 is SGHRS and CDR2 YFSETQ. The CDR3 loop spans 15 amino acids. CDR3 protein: CASSLGQGGGETQYF. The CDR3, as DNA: TGCGCCAGCAGCTTGGGACAGGGGGGTGGAGAGACCCAGTACTTC.

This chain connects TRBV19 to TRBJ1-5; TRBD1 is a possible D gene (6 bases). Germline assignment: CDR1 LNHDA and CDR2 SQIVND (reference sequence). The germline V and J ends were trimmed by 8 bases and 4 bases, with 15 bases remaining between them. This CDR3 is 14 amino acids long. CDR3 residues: CASWTAKVNQPQHF. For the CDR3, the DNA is TGTGCCAGTTGGACAGCCAAGGTTAATCAGCCCCAGCATTTT.

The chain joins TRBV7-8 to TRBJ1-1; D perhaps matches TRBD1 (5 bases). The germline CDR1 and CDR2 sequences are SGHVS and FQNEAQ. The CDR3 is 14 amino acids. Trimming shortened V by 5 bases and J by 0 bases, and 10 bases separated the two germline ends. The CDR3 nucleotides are TGTGCCAGCAGCCCCGCCAGGGTGAACACTGAAGCTTTCTTT. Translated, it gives CASSPARVNTEAFF.

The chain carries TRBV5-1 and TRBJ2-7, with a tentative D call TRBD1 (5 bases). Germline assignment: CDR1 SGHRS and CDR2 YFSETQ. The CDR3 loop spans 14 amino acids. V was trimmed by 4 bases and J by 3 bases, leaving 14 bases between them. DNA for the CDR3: TGCGCCAGCAGCATGTCAGGGCCTGGCTACGAGCAGTACTTC. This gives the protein CASSMSGPGYEQYF.

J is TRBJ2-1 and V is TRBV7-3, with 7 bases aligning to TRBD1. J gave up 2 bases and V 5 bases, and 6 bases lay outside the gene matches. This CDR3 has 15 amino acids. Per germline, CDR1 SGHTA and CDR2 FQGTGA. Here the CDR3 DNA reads TGTGCCAGCAGCCGGACAGGACCAACCTACAATGAGCAGTTCTTC. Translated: CASSRTGPTYNEQFF.

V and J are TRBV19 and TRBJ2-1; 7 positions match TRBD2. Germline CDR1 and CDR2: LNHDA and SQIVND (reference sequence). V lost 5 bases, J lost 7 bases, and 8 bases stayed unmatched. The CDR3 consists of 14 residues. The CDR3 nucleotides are TGTGCCAGTAGTCCGGGACTAACCGTGAATGAGCAGTTCTTC. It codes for CASSPGLTVNEQFF.

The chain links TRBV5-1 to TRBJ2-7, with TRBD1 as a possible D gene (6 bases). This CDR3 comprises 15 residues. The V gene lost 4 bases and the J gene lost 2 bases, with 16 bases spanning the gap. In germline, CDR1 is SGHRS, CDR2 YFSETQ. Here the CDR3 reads CASSPTGQPAYEQYF. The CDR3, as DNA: TGCGCCAGCAGCCCGACAGGACAGCCAGCCTACGAGCAGTACTTC.